This is a list of T cell receptor beta chains from one sample in a study of memory CD4+ T cells and cytomegalovirus serostatus. Repertoires were generated with immunoSEQ multiplex PCR, while TCRdb's copy carries only in-frame clones and drops some. Among about 80,000 clones listed, approximately 84% were seen once. The sample comprised memory CD4+ T cells from blood. Every receptor here comes from an adult in good health and CMV-seronegative. CDR3s include the opening cysteine and the closing phenylalanine or tryptophan. The D gene is left open where the match is weak. Not all rows give a size; the values are once, few, many and, for expanded clones, a class.

size: .; V: TRBV19; D: TRBD1; J: TRBJ1-4; CDR3: CASSQGAVEKLFF; DNA: TGTGCCAGTAGCCAGGGGGCTGTTGAAAAACTGTTTTTT
size: .; V: TRBV4-1; D: .; J: TRBJ1-3; CDR3: CASSRPLIDSGNTIYF; DNA: TGCGCCAGCAGCCGGCCGCTCATCGACTCTGGAAACACCATATATTTT
size: .; V: TRBV7-2; D: .; J: TRBJ1-5; CDR3: CASSLYGHQPQHF; DNA: TGTGCCAGCAGCTTATATGGCCATCAGCCCCAGCATTTT
size: .; V: TRBV7-6; D: TRBD1; J: TRBJ1-3; CDR3: CASSPRTGSGNTIYF; DNA: TGTGCCAGCAGCCCGAGGACAGGGTCTGGAAACACCATATATTTT
size: .; V: TRBV2; D: TRBD1; J: TRBJ1-4; CDR3: CASSQTGVANEKLFF; DNA: TGTGCCAGCAGTCAAACAGGGGTTGCTAATGAAAAACTGTTTTTT
size: once; V: TRBV11-2; D: .; J: TRBJ2-1; CDR3: CASSGATYNEQFF; DNA: TGTGCCAGCAGCGGGGCCACCTACAATGAGCAGTTCTTC
size: .; V: TRBV5-6; D: .; J: TRBJ1-6; CDR3: CASSLVVQDNSPLHF; DNA: TGTGCCAGCAGCTTGGTCGTTCAGGATAATTCACCCCTCCACTTT
size: once; V: TRBV2; D: .; J: TRBJ2-3; CDR3: CASSETDTQYF; DNA: TGTGCCAGCAGTGAGACAGATACGCAGTATTTT
size: .; V: TRBV7-9; D: TRBD1; J: TRBJ1-6; CDR3: CASSPGTGGGRYNSPLHF; DNA: TGTGCCAGCAGCCCTGGGACAGGGGGAGGAAGGTATAATTCACCCCTCCACTTT
size: .; V: TRBV5-4; D: .; J: TRBJ2-3; CDR3: CASSPQQGRADTQYF; DNA: TGTGCCAGCAGCCCCCAACAGGGTAGGGCAGATACGCAGTATTTT
size: once; V: TRBV5-1; D: TRBD1; J: TRBJ1-4; CDR3: CASSVGQGGEKLFF; DNA: TGCGCCAGCAGCGTGGGACAGGGAGGAGAAAAACTGTTTTTT
size: .; V: TRBV7-9; D: .; J: TRBJ1-2; CDR3: CASSPGQRHGYTF; DNA: TGTGCCAGCAGTCCTGGACAGCGACATGGCTACACCTTC
size: .; V: TRBV7-2; D: .; J: TRBJ2-3; CDR3: CASSLSSSSTDTQYF; DNA: TGTGCCAGCAGCTTGAGCTCCTCTAGCACAGATACGCAGTATTTT
size: .; V: TRBV7-2; D: TRBD1; J: TRBJ1-3; CDR3: CASSDRGLSGNTIYF; DNA: TGTGCCAGCAGCGACAGGGGCCTTTCTGGAAACACCATATATTTT
size: .; V: TRBV6-5; D: .; J: TRBJ2-7; CDR3: CASSRAGSYEQYF; DNA: TGTGCCAGCAGTAGAGCAGGGTCCTACGAGCAGTACTTC
size: .; V: TRBV20-1; D: .; J: TRBJ2-3; CDR3: CSAWKTDTQYF; DNA: TGCAGTGCCTGGAAAACAGATACGCAGTATTTT
size: .; V: TRBV28; D: TRBD1; J: TRBJ1-2; CDR3: CASRRGTVSNYGYTF; DNA: TGTGCCAGTCGCCGGGGGACAGTGAGTAACTATGGCTACACCTTC
size: .; V: TRBV29-1; D: TRBD1; J: TRBJ1-5; CDR3: CSVGTGLSNQPQHF; DNA: TGCAGCGTTGGGACAGGGTTGAGCAATCAGCCCCAGCATTTT
size: .; V: TRBV6-1; D: TRBD1; J: TRBJ1-5; CDR3: CASSAGGDQPQHF; DNA: TGTGCCAGCAGTGCAGGGGGCGATCAGCCCCAGCATTTT
size: .; V: TRBV13; D: .; J: TRBJ2-1; CDR3: CASSLGRALKNNEQFF; DNA: TGTGCCAGCAGCTTAGGTCGGGCCCTTAAGAACAATGAGCAGTTCTTC
size: few; V: TRBV30; D: .; J: TRBJ1-6; CDR3: CAWKEGRDNSPLHF; DNA: TGTGCCTGGAAAGAGGGAAGGGATAATTCACCCCTCCACTTT
size: .; V: TRBV18; D: .; J: TRBJ2-2; CDR3: CASSHISSLNTGELFF; DNA: TGTGCCAGCTCCCACATAAGCTCTTTGAACACCGGGGAGCTGTTTTTT
size: .; V: TRBV2; D: .; J: TRBJ1-1; CDR3: CASSVTGADTEAFF; DNA: TGTGCCAGCAGTGTTACGGGGGCGGACACTGAAGCTTTCTTT
size: few; V: TRBV2; D: .; J: TRBJ1-6; CDR3: CASRTTGQTSPLHF; DNA: TGTGCCAGCAGGACTACCGGACAGACGTCACCCCTCCACTTT
size: .; V: TRBV5-1; D: .; J: TRBJ1-2; CDR3: CASSQAFGDYGYTF; DNA: TGCGCCAGCAGCCAAGCCTTCGGGGACTATGGCTACACCTTC
size: .; V: TRBV7-6; D: TRBD1; J: TRBJ1-2; CDR3: CASSPQGENGYTF; DNA: TGTGCCAGCAGCCCACAGGGGGAAAATGGCTACACCTTC
size: .; V: TRBV28; D: .; J: TRBJ1-6; CDR3: CASSPQGVYNSPLHF; DNA: TGTGCCAGCAGCCCCCAAGGGGTCTATAATTCACCCCTCCACTTT
size: .; V: TRBV10-3; D: TRBD1; J: TRBJ2-7; CDR3: CAIGPGQGAYEQYF; DNA: TGTGCCATCGGACCGGGACAGGGGGCCTACGAGCAGTACTTC
size: .; V: TRBV5-1; D: .; J: TRBJ2-3; CDR3: CASSLGDPQVDTQYF; DNA: TGCGCCAGCAGCTTGGGGGACCCCCAGGTGGATACGCAGTATTTT
size: .; V: TRBV9; D: .; J: TRBJ1-3; CDR3: CASSLVGNTIYF; DNA: TGTGCCAGCAGCCTAGTCGGAAACACCATATATTTT
size: .; V: TRBV7-9; D: .; J: TRBJ1-5; CDR3: CASSLSQGTLRYSNQPQHF; DNA: TGTGCCAGCAGCTTATCGCAAGGAACACTGAGGTATAGCAATCAGCCCCAGCATTTT
size: few; V: TRBV11-1; D: .; J: TRBJ1-1; CDR3: CASSLHRDGNTEAFF; DNA: TGTGCCAGCAGCTTACACAGAGACGGGAACACTGAAGCTTTCTTT
size: .; V: TRBV7-9; D: .; J: TRBJ2-7; CDR3: CASSLVGSEQYF; DNA: TGTGCCAGCAGCTTAGTGGGATCCGAGCAGTACTTC